One sample yielded the 20 T cell receptor beta chains listed below, sequenced in a study of early T cells in non-severe SARS-CoV-2 infection. TCRdb ran MiXCR on the 5' RACE reads and lists one entry per CDR3 protein. The sample contains tens of thousands of distinct CDR3 sequences, under 15% of which appear only once. The sequencing here drew on whole blood, taken at baseline. These receptors all stem from an adult who was a healthcare worker with PCR-confirmed SARS-CoV-2 infection or an uninfected control (not recorded which).

In this sample, this clonotype turned up a few times. The gene calls are TRBV7-2 and TRBJ2-2; 10 positions match TRBD2. The CDR3 consists of 17 residues. V was clipped by 1 base and J by 1 base; unmatched bases: 3. Per germline, CDR1 SGHTA and CDR2 FQGNSA. In DNA form, the CDR3 reads TGTGCCAGCAGCTTAGGCGTAGCGGGAGGGAACACCGGGGAGCTGTTTTTT. This codes for CASSLGVAGGNTGELFF.

DNA for the CDR3: TGTGCCAGCAGCAGAGGGACAGCGGACGAGCAGTACTTC. Translated, it gives CASSRGTADEQYF. V is TRBV7-3 and J is TRBJ2-7; 7 positions agree with TRBD1. Germline-derived CDR1 and CDR2 are SGHTA and FQGTGA. The CDR3 consists of 13 residues. J lost 5 bases, V lost 5 bases, and 6 bases had no gene match. Full variable domain (rest looked up from reference TRBV7-3 and TRBJ2-7): GAGVSQTPSNKVTEKGKYVELRCDPISGHTALYWYRQSLGQGPEFLIYFQGTGAADDSGLPNDRFFAVRPEGSVSTLKIQRTERGDSAVYLCASSRGTADEQYFGPGTRLTVT.

This clonotype occurred many times. The CDR3 region is CASSLASYPTDTQYF. The DNA for the CDR3 is TGTGCCAGCAGCTTAGCGTCTTATCCTACAGATACGCAGTATTTT. The V call is TRBV7-8, the J call TRBJ2-3; D unresolved. V was shortened by 0 bases and J by 3 bases, with 10 bases between the two germline ends. CDR1 SGHVS and CDR2 FQNEAQ come from the germline V gene. The length of the CDR3 is 15 residues.

This clonotype was observed at least ten times. This chain joins TRBV5-1 and TRBJ2-3; 8 nucleotides line up with TRBD1. V was pared by 4 bases and J by 1 base, with 5 bases of the junction left unmatched. Germline V gene lookup returns CDR1 SGHRS and CDR2 YFSETQ. The CDR3 covers 15 residues. The CDR3 DNA reads as TGCGCCAGCAGCATTGACAGGGGAGGCACAGATACGCAGTATTTT. This codes for CASSIDRGGTDTQYF.

This clonotype was observed a handful of times. This chain uses TRBV11-2 with TRBJ1-1; no definite D call. V lost 2 bases and J lost 11, with 12 bases in between. Germline V gene lookup returns CDR1 SGHAT and CDR2 FQNNGV. This CDR3 is 12 amino acids long. Here the CDR3 DNA reads TGTGCCAGCAGCTTACAGACGTCGAGGGCTTTCTTT. Translating gives CASSLQTSRAFF.

The chain recombines TRBV5-1 with TRBJ1-5, with 8 bases fitting TRBD1. V trimming: 2 bases; J trimming: 5 bases; junction bases outside the gene matches: 3. CDR3 size: 14 residues. Germline V gives CDR1 SGHRS, CDR2 YFSETQ. This CDR3 is CASSLQGVDQPQHF. As DNA, the CDR3 is TGCGCCAGCAGCTTACAGGGGGTCGATCAGCCCCAGCATTTT.

At least ten counts were recorded for this clonotype. The chain links TRBV7-9 to TRBJ2-4; D might be TRBD2 (5 bases). Germline values: CDR1 SEHNR, CDR2 FQNEAQ (reference sequence). CDR3 length: 14 amino acids. Trimming took off 1 base at V and 1 base at J, with 5 bases between the two ends. The CDR3 DNA sequence: TGTGCCAGCAGCTTAGTAGCGGCCAAAAACATTCAGTACTTC. It yields the protein CASSLVAAKNIQYF.

This clonotype has a handful of counts. The V and J genes are TRBV29-1 and TRBJ2-3; D perhaps matches TRBD1 (6 bases). The length of the CDR3 is 12 residues. CDR1 and CDR2 from the germline V gene are SQVTM and ANQGSEA. Trimming took 5 bases from V and 8 from J, leaving 14 bases between them. The CDR3 reads CSVSYRDGTQYF. The CDR3 bases are TGCAGCGTTTCCTACAGGGACGGTACGCAGTATTTT.

This clonotype was seen only a few times. This rearrangement joins TRBV9 to TRBJ2-1; D is possibly TRBD2 (5 bases). The CDR3 totals 16 residues. V lost 1 base to trimming and J lost 7 bases, with 18 bases between them. Germline V gene lookup returns CDR1 SGDLS and CDR2 YYNGEE. The CDR3 bases are TGTGCCAGCAGCGTACAAGTGGGCGGGTCGGGGAATGAGCAGTTCTTC. Protein: CASSVQVGGSGNEQFF. The full variable domain, rest sourced from reference TRBV9 and TRBJ2-1, is DSGVTQTPKHLITATGQRVTLRCSPRSGDLSVYWYQQSLDQGLQFLIQYYNGEERAKGNILERFSAQQFPDLHSELNLSSLELGDSALYFCASSVQVGGSGNEQFFGPGTRLTVL.

This clonotype appeared a few times. The CDR3 DNA reads as TGCGCCAGCAGGGAGGGGGACAGTTATCCGATGGGGAACACCGGGGAGCTGTTTTTT. The encoded protein is CASREGDSYPMGNTGELFF. V and J are TRBV5-1 and TRBJ2-2, with D perhaps matching TRBD1 (7 bases). The CDR3 loop spans 19 amino acids. Germline loops: CDR1 SGHRS, CDR2 YFSETQ. V dropped 5 bases and J dropped 1 base, with 24 bases sitting between them.

This rearrangement joins TRBV12-3 or TRBV12-4 to TRBJ2-7; 11 nucleotides align to TRBD1. The CDR3 length is 15 residues. The junction had 9 bases not matched to a gene; V was cut back by 5 bases and J by 6 bases. The CDR3 loop is CASSILGTGGSEQYF. CDR3 bases: TGTGCCAGCAGTATTCTTGGGACAGGGGGGTCCGAGCAGTACTTC.

The J gene is TRBJ2-3, the V gene TRBV20-1; 12 bases match TRBD2. After removal of 3 bases from V and 6 bases from J, the junction contained 7 bases not matched to a gene. Germline CDR1 DFQATT, CDR2 SNEGSKA (reference sequence). The length of the CDR3 is 15 residues. The CDR3 coding sequence is TGCAGTGCTAGTCACCGACTAGCGGGGGCCGATACGCAGTATTTT. Translated: CSASHRLAGADTQYF.

There are many counts of this clonotype. The chain uses TRBV9 and TRBJ2-3; TRBD1 or TRBD2 may be the D gene (5 bases each). In germline, CDR1 is SGDLS, CDR2 YYNGEE. CDR3 length equals 14 residues. Trimming removed 0 bases at V and 2 bases at J, with 7 bases between. CDR3 sequence (DNA): TGTGCCAGCAGCGTAGGAGGGGTCACAGATACGCAGTATTTT. This encodes CASSVGGVTDTQYF. Using reference TRBV9 and TRBJ2-3 for the parts outside the CDR3, the full variable domain is DSGVTQTPKHLITATGQRVTLRCSPRSGDLSVYWYQQSLDQGLQFLIQYYNGEERAKGNILERFSAQQFPDLHSELNLSSLELGDSALYFCASSVGGVTDTQYFGPGTRLTVL.

The chain is built from TRBV29-1 and TRBJ2-6; D perhaps matches TRBD1 (6 bases). The germline V gene has CDR1 SQVTM and CDR2 ANQGSEA. V gave up 4 bases and J gave up 2 bases, with 12 bases separating them. The CDR3 spans 15 residues. DNA of the CDR3: TGCAGCGTTGGGAGCAGGGGCCCTGGGGCCAACGTCCTGACTTTC. Translated, it gives CSVGSRGPGANVLTF.

This clonotype was observed a few times. The V call is TRBV2, the J call TRBJ1-3; weak D call: TRBD1 (5 bases). The CDR3 extends over 14 amino acids. The V end lost 7 bases, the J end lost 0 bases, and 10 bases lay between the germline ends. Germline CDR1 reads SNHLY; CDR2 reads FYNNEI. The CDR3 coding sequence is TGTGCCAGCATTGGGACTTTCTCTGGAAACACCATATATTTT. It codes for CASIGTFSGNTIYF.

In this sample, this clonotype turned up a few times. V and J are TRBV29-1 and TRBJ2-1, with 9 bases fitting TRBD2. The CDR3 has 15 residues. Germline CDR1 SQVTM, CDR2 ANQGSEA. With V trimmed by 5 bases and J by 0 bases, 5 bases remained unmatched. In DNA form, the CDR3 reads TGCAGCGTTACCCGACTAGCGGTCTCCTACAATGAGCAGTTCTTC. It codes for CSVTRLAVSYNEQFF.

This clonotype was observed a few times. The chain recombines TRBV11-2 with TRBJ2-7; D is undetermined. Trimming took off 1 base at V and 2 bases at J, with 12 bases between the two ends. Germline values: CDR1 SGHAT, CDR2 FQNNGV. The CDR3 runs to 15 residues. The CDR3, as DNA: TGTGCCAGCAGCTTAGTCTCGGCACGGACCTACGAGCAGTACTTC. It translates to CASSLVSARTYEQYF.

This clonotype was counted only a few times. This chain links TRBV10-3 with TRBJ2-5, with 10 bases matching TRBD1. Germline V gene data show CDR1 as ENHRY and CDR2 as SYGVKD. The J segment lost 4 bases and the V segment lost 8 bases, leaving 10 bases of the junction unmatched. This CDR3 is 15 amino acids long. The CDR3 loop is CAISRGRDRGETQYF. The CDR3 nucleotides are TGTGCCATCTCGAGGGGACGGGACAGGGGAGAGACCCAGTACTTC.

J is TRBJ1-2 and V is TRBV6-6; weak D call: TRBD1 (6 bases). With 5 bases removed from V and 6 bases from J, the gap between germline ends came to 13 bases. This CDR3 region has 13 residues. The V gene's germline CDR1 is MNHNY and CDR2 SVGAGI (reference sequence). In nucleotides, the CDR3 is TGTGCCAGCAGTCCCGGAAGGGGGAATGGCTACACCTTC. This sequence encodes CASSPGRGNGYTF.

This clonotype was counted between two and nine times. The chain is built from TRBV5-1 and TRBJ1-4; no firm D call. The CDR3 is made up of 15 amino acids. CDR1 is SGHRS and CDR2 is YFSETQ in the germline V gene. Trimming shortened V by 0 bases and J by 6 bases, and 12 bases separated the two germline ends. The CDR3 DNA sequence: TGCGCCAGCAGCTTGGGGTACCCCGGTTATGAAAAACTGTTTTTT. Protein product: CASSLGYPGYEKLFF.